This TCR beta chain is drawn from a study of beta chain features in type 1 diabetes. Points from the study as a whole: Patients with Type 1 diabetes showed moderately but significantly shorter TCRB CDR3s in all four CD4+ subsets. Equally in patients and controls, PCR might preferentially amplify shorter templates.

With 3 bases clipped from V and 4 bases from J, the junction kept 8 bases outside the gene matches. Germline assignment: CDR1 GTSNPN and CDR2 SVGIG (reference sequence). The CDR3 runs to 14 residues. Staining for CD45RO/CCR7/CD25/CD127/CD95/CD27 allowed sorting of CD4+ naive, central memory, regulatory and stem cell-like memory cells. In this sample, this clone turned up a few times. The antigen remains undetermined. cDNA synthesis used the whole RNA isolate, giving expressed TCRB sequences. Clones were sequenced by immunoSEQ multiplex PCR, and TCRdb holds only the in-frame ones, with some missing. In the table there are fewer than 350,000 clones, about 20% of which are singletons.

Sequencing was performed on naive CD4+ T cells from blood. This chain joins TRBV30 and TRBJ1-2; TRBD1 agrees at 7 bases. The source is a woman under 30 in good health. The CDR3 nucleotides are TGTGCCTGGAGGAGGGACAGATATTTCTATGGCTACACCTTC. It encodes CAWRRDRYFYGYTF.